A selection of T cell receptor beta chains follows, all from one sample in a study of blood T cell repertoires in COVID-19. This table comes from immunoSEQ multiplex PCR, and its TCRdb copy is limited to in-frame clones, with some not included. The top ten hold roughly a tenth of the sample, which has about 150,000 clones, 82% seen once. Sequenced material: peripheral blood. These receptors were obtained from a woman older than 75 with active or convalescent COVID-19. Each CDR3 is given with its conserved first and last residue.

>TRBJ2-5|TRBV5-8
CASSLVQGQTQYF
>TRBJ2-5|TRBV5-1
CASSSTGTIGETQYF
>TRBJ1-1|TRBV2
CASMGRQNTEAFF
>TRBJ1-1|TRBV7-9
CASSFATMSTEAFF
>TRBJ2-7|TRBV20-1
CSASTEYEQYF
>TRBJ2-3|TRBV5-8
CASSLLGSEGDTQYF
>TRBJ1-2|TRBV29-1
CSTQEGGTSGYTF
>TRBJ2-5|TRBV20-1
CSALGPETQYF
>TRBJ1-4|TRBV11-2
CASSLGGQANEKLFF
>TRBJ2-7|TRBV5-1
CASSPGTSTYEQYF
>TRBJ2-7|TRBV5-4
CASSRFSGTGTDEQYF
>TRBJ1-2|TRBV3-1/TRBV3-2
CASSPPLDSFINYGYTF
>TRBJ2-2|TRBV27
CASSFDRTNTGELFF
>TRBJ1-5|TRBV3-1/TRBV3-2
CASSHHGTFNQPQHF
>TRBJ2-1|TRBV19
CASSIDRLAGGVYNEQFF
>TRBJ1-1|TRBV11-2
CASSLRGPGGVTEAFF
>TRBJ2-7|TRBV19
CASSIFFTADGEQYF
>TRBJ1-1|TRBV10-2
CASRDRQGFEAFF
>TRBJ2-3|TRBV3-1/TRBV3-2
CASSQGPFAGSQYF
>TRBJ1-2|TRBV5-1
CASSGALRDGYTF
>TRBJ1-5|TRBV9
CASSTGDSLNQPQHF
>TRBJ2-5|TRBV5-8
CASSRTGIGMQETQYF
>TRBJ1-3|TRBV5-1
CASSLGARNSGNTIYF
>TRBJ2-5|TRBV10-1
CASSVGGGQETQYF
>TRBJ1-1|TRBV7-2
CASSTPNTEAFF
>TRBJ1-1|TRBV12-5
CASGREGTEAFF
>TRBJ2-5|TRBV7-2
CASSQTGGETQYF
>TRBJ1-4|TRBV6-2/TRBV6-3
CASSFGQGGEKLFF
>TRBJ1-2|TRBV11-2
CASSPPGGANYGYTF
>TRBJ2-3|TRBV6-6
CASSYVGGAGADTQYF
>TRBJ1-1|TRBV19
CASSPRAEAFF
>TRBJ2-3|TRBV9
CASSVGPWGTSGRTDTQYF
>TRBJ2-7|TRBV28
CASSELWGGGAEQYF
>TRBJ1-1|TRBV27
CASSLLGRGSEAFF
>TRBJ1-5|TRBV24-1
CATSDGGLDYNQPQHF
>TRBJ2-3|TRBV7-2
CASSVDSGPAGDTQYF
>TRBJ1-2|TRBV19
CASSIISGGYTF
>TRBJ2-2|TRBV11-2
CASSLDQVTGELFF
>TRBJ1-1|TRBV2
CASSQLAMNTEAFF
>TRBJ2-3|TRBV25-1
CATGESGGYTDTQYF
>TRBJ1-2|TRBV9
CASSKGNYGYTF
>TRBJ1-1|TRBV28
CASSSPVRQEAFF
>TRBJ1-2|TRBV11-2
CASRPGTGGSHYGYTF
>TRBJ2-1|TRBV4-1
CASSHLGAGVGNEQFF
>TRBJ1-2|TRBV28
CASSYGGAQLALGYTF
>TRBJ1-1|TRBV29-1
CSVEDGRSNTEAFF
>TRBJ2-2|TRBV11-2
CASSLESGRARELFF
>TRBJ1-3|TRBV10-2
CASSGWAPGNTIYF
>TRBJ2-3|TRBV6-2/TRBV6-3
CASSFSVPDTQYF
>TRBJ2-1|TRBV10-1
CASSPAGGRDNEQFF